Listed here is a single T cell receptor beta chain. This CDR3 is 14 amino acids long. V lost 6 bases to trimming and J lost 5 bases; unmatched junction nucleotides: 11. The germline V gene encodes CDR1 SQVTM and CDR2 ANQGSEA. The data derive from a study of blood T cell repertoires in COVID-19. Overall study: Recovery among Cohort 3 donors was established by two negative PCRs, clearance, or symptom resolution.

In the authors' workflow: Amplifying reference gene primers gave estimates of nucleated cell counts. Method: immunoSEQ multiplex PCR; TCRdb's copy keeps in-frame clones and lacks some. For V, J and clone size, that table is used; D and trimming come from the DNA. Of a few hundred thousand clones detected, around 87% appear once; the ten largest clones hold 7% to 8.5%. The chain employs TRBV29-1 and TRBJ1-2, with 8 nucleotides matching TRBD1. Sequencing was done on a sample of PBMCs or T cells enriched from blood (not recorded which). The TCR comes from a man aged 25 to 40 in a cohort exposed to, infected with or recovered from COVID-19 (not recorded which). The CDR3 coding sequence is TGCAGCGTCCCTCGGACAGGGAGAGAGTATGGCTACACCTTC. Protein sequence: CSVPRTGREYGYTF.